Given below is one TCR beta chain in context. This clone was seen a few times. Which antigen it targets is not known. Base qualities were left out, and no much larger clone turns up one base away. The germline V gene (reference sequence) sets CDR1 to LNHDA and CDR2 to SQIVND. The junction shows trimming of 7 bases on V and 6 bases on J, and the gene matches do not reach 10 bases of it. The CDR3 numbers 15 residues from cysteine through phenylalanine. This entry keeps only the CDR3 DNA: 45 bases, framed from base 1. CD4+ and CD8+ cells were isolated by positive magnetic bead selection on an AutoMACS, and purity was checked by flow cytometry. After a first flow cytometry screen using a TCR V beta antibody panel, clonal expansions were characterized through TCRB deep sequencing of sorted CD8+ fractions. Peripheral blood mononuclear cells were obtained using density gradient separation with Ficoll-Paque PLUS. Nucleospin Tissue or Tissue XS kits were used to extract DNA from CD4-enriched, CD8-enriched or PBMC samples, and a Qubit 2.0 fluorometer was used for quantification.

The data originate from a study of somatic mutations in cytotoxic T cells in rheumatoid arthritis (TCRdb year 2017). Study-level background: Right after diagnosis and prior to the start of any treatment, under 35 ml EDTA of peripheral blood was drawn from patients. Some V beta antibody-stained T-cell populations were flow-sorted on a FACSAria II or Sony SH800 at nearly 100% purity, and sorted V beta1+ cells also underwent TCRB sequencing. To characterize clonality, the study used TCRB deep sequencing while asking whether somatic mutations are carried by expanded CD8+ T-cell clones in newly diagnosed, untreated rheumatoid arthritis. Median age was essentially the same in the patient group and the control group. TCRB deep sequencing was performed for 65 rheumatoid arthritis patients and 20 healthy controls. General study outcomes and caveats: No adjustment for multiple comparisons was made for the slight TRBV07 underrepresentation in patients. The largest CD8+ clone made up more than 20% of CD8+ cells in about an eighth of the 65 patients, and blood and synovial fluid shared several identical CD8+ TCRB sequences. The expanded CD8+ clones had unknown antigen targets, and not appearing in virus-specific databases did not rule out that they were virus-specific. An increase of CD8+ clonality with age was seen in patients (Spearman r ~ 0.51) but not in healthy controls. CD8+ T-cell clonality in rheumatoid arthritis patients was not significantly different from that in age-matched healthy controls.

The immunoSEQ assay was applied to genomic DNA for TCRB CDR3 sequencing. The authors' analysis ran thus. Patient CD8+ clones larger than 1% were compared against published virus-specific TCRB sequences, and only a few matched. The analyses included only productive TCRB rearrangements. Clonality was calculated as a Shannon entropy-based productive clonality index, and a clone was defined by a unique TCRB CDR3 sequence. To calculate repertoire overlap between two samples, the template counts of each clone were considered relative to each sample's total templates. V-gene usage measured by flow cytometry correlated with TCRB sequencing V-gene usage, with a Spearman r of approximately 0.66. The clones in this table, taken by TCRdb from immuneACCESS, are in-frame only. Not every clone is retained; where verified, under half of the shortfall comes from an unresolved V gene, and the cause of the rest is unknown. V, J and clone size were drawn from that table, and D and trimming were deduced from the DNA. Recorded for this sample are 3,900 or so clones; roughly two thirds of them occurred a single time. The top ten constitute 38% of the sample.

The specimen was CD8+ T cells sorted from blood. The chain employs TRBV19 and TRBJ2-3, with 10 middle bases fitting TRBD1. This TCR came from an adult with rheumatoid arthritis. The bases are TGTGCCAGTACCCTGGGACAGGGGCAGAGGGATACGCAGTATTTT. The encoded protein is CASTLGQGQRDTQYF. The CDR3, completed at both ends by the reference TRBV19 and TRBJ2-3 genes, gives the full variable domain DGGITQSPKYLFRKEGQNVTLSCEQNLNHDAMYWYRQDPGQGLRLIYYSQIVNDFQKGDIAEGYSVSREKKESFPLTVTSAQKNPTAFYLCASTLGQGQRDTQYFGPGTRLTVL.